This T cell receptor (beta chain) was captured by sequencing in a study of cytomegalovirus exposure and HLA in healthy donors. Germline V gene sequence: CDR1 LNHDA, CDR2 SQIVND (reference sequence). This CDR3 spans 17 amino acids. V shed 2 bases and J shed 0 bases, with 16 bases lying between them. PCR used 60 Vbeta primers and 13 Jbeta primers. Profiled with immunoSEQ multiplex PCR; TCRdb holds only in-frame clones, not every one. The sample records roughly 110,000 clones, roughly four fifths being singletons. This TCR came from a young man in good health and CMV-seronegative. The sequencing input was PBMCs. The chain links TRBV19 to TRBJ1-1, with a tentative D call TRBD1 (5 bases). The CDR3, as DNA: TGTGCCAGTAGTATACCCATTGGGGGGTCTTTGAACACTGAAGCTTTCTTT. This translates into CASSIPIGGSLNTEAFF. The complete variable domain, with remaining parts taken from reference TRBV19 and TRBJ1-1, reads DGGITQSPKYLFRKEGQNVTLSCEQNLNHDAMYWYRQDPGQGLRLIYYSQIVNDFQKGDIAEGYSVSREKKESFPLTVTSAQKNPTAFYLCASSIPIGGSLNTEAFFGQGTRLTVV.